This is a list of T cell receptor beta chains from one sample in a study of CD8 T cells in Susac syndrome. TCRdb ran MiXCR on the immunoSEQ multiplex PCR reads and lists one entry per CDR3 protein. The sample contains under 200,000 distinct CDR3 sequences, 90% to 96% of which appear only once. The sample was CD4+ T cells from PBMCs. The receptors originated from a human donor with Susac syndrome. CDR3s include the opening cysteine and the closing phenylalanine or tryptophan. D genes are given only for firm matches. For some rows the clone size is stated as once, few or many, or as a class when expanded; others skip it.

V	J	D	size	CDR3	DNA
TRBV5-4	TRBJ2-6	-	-	CASSLMGVGANVLTF	TGTGCCAGCAGCTTGATGGGCGTTGGGGCCAACGTCCTGACTTTC
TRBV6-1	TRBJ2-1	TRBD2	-	CASSLREGQYNEQFF	TGTGCCAGCAGCTTAAGGGAGGGGCAGTACAATGAGCAGTTCTTC
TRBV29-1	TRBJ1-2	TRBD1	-	CSAPGQGAGGYTF	TGCAGCGCTCCGGGACAGGGGGCGGGTGGCTACACCTTC
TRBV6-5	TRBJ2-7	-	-	CASSSGRHYEQYF	TGTGCCAGCAGTTCGGGAAGGCACTACGAGCAGTACTTC
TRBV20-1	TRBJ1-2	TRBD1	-	CSASGTVNYGYTF	TGCAGTGCTAGCGGGACAGTCAACTATGGCTACACCTTC
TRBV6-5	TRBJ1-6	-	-	CASSYSTLDSPLHF	TGTGCCAGCAGTTACTCGACTCTGGATTCACCCCTCCACTTT
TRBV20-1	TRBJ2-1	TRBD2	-	CSARLGLGSYNEQFF	TGCAGTGCTAGATTAGGACTAGGCTCCTACAATGAGCAGTTCTTC
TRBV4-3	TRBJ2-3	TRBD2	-	CASSPGLAASTDTQYF	TGCGCCAGCAGCCCCGGACTAGCGGCCAGCACAGATACGCAGTATTTT
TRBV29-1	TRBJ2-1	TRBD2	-	CSVVTSGGFFNEQFF	TGCAGCGTTGTCACTAGCGGGGGGTTCTTCAATGAGCAGTTCTTC
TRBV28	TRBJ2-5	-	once	CASSNPGLGETQYF	TGTGCCAGCAGCAACCCGGGATTGGGAGAGACCCAGTACTTC
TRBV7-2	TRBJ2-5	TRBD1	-	CASSPSTGAAQYF	TGTGCCAGCAGCCCATCGACAGGGGCGGCCCAGTACTTC
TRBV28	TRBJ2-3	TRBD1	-	CASSLQGASGTDTQYF	TGTGCCAGCAGTCTACAGGGGGCGTCAGGCACAGATACGCAGTATTTT
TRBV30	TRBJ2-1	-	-	CAWRWGANNEQFF	TGTGCCTGGAGGTGGGGAGCTAACAATGAGCAGTTCTTC
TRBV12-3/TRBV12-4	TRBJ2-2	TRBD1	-	CASSFWTGAVNTGELFF	TGTGCCAGCAGTTTCTGGACAGGGGCGGTAAACACCGGGGAGCTGTTTTTT
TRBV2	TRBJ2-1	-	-	CASSEEGRSRNEQFF	TGTGCCAGCAGTGAAGAAGGGAGATCGAGGAATGAGCAGTTCTTC
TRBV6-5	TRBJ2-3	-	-	CASSFGLSTDTQYF	TGTGCCAGCTCCTTCGGGCTTTCCACAGATACGCAGTATTTT
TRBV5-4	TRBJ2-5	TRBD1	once	CASSFNRGGETQYF	TGTGCCAGCAGCTTTAACAGGGGTGGGGAGACCCAGTACTTC
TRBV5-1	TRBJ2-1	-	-	CASTPGDGPYNEQFF	TGCGCCAGCACCCCAGGTGACGGACCCTACAATGAGCAGTTCTTC
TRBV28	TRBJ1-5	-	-	CASSSQQPQHF	TGTGCCAGCAGTTCGCAACAGCCCCAGCATTTT
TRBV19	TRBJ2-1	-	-	CASSTRAEQFF	TGTGCCAGTAGTACTCGCGCGGAGCAGTTCTTC
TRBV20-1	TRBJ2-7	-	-	CSASSTRELSSYEQYF	TGCAGTGCTAGCTCAACCCGGGAGTTGAGCTCCTACGAGCAGTACTTC
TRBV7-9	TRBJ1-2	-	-	CASSLSKNYGYTF	TGTGCCAGCAGCTTATCAAAGAACTATGGCTACACCTTC
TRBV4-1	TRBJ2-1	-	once	CASSQDLRRGHEQFF	TGCGCCAGCAGCCAAGATTTGCGACGTGGCCATGAGCAGTTCTTC
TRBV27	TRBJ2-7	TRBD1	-	CASKRTGKYEQYF	TGTGCCAGCAAACGGACAGGCAAATACGAGCAGTACTTC
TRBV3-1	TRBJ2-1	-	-	CASSQGAGSGFSYNEQFF	TGTGCCAGCAGCCAAGGGGCCGGCTCAGGATTCTCCTACAATGAGCAGTTCTTC
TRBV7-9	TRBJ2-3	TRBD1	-	CASSGRGDTQYF	TGTGCCAGCAGCGGCAGGGGGGATACGCAGTATTTT
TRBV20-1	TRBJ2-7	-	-	CSARAPGFPHEQYF	TGCAGTGCTAGAGCTCCAGGGTTCCCCCACGAGCAGTACTTC
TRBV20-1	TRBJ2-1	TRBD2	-	CSAIAGGPYEQFF	TGCAGTGCCATAGCGGGAGGGCCATATGAGCAGTTCTTC
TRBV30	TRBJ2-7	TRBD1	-	CAWAGAGTGGLKQYF	TGTGCCTGGGCGGGGGCCGGGACAGGGGGCTTGAAGCAGTACTTC
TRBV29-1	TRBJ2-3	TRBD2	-	CSVLTAGATDTQYF	TGCAGCGTTTTGACGGCGGGAGCCACAGATACGCAGTATTTT
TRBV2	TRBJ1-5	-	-	CASSVGRDGNQPQHF	TGTGCCAGCAGTGTTGGCAGGGACGGCAATCAGCCCCAGCATTTT
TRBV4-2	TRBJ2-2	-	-	CASSLQRGNTGELFF	TGTGCCAGCAGCCTCCAGAGAGGGAACACCGGGGAGCTGTTTTTT
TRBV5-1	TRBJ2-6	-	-	CASSLVSSGANVLTF	TGCGCCAGCAGCTTGGTGAGCTCTGGGGCCAACGTCCTGACTTTC
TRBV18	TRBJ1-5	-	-	CASSPPGLHQPQHF	TGTGCCAGCTCACCTCCAGGGCTACATCAGCCCCAGCATTTT
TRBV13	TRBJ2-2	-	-	CASSPHVTGELFF	TGTGCCAGCAGTCCTCACGTGACAGGGGAGCTGTTTTTT
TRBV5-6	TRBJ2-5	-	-	CASSFRVQETQYF	TGTGCCAGCAGCTTTCGCGTTCAAGAGACCCAGTACTTC